A selection of T cell receptor beta chains follows, all from one sample in a study of long-term antiretroviral therapy in people with HIV. Here immunoSEQ multiplex PCR was the method, and the copy in TCRdb shows in-frame clones only, minus some. Of 25,000 to 35,000 clones in the sample, around 84% were seen once. Sample: unsorted PBMCs, taken 0.8 years after starting antiretroviral therapy. These receptor sequences come from a woman in her 30s with HIV. Both conserved end residues are part of each CDR3. Fields, in order: D gene, CDR3 length, clone size, V gene, J gene, CDR3 DNA, CDR3 protein. A D gene is named only where the DNA matches it firmly. Only some rows state a clone size, as once, few, many or a class for expanded clones.

NA	11	NA	TRBV20-1	TRBJ1-2	TGCAGTGCTAGGAATCGAGAAGGCTACACCTTC	CSARNREGYTF
TRBD1	16	NA	TRBV5-8	TRBJ2-7	TGTGCCAGCAGCCCGATTACAGGGGTACTATCCTACGAGCAGTACTTC	CASSPITGVLSYEQYF
NA	15	NA	TRBV5-1	TRBJ2-7	TGCGCCAGCAGCTTGAGGGCAGACCTAAACTACGAGCAGTACTTC	CASSLRADLNYEQYF
NA	13	NA	TRBV28	TRBJ1-6	TGTGCCAGCAGTTTCACCCGTTTTTCACCCCTCCACTTT	CASSFTRFSPLHF
NA	14	NA	TRBV7-2	TRBJ1-5	TGTGCCAGCAGCTTAGACCAGGGGATTCAGCCCCAGCATTTT	CASSLDQGIQPQHF
NA	14	NA	TRBV11-2	TRBJ1-2	TGTGCCAGCGGCTCCCGGGCGGACTACTATGGCTACACCTTC	CASGSRADYYGYTF
NA	13	NA	TRBV6-6	TRBJ2-4	TGTGCCAGCGGAATCGACAGGCCAAACATTCAGTACTTC	CASGIDRPNIQYF
TRBD1	14	once	TRBV2	TRBJ1-6	TGTGCCAGCACGATGGACAGGGACTATTCACCCCTCCACTTT	CASTMDRDYSPLHF
NA	16	NA	TRBV6-6	TRBJ2-5	TGTGCCAGCAGTTACTCGGGCGGGGCCGGCCAAGAGACCCAGTACTTC	CASSYSGGAGQETQYF
NA	17	NA	TRBV5-1	TRBJ1-1	TGCGCCAGCAGATGTGGCTTGGTCTGCTACGGAAACACTGAAGCTTTCTTT	CASRCGLVCYGNTEAFF
TRBD1	13	once	TRBV7-8	TRBJ1-1	TGTGCCAGCGACCCAGGGGGGATGGCTGAAGCTTTCTTT	CASDPGGMAEAFF
NA	11	NA	TRBV29-1	TRBJ1-2	TGCAGCGTTGACTCCGTCTATGGCTACACCTTC	CSVDSVYGYTF
TRBD1	15	NA	TRBV6-6	TRBJ1-2	TGTGCCAGCATGCCGGGACAGCTCTCTAACTATGGCTACACCTTC	CASMPGQLSNYGYTF
NA	14	NA	TRBV30	TRBJ2-3	TGTGCCTGGAGTAGCTTTTCCCGCACAGATACGCAGTATTTT	CAWSSFSRTDTQYF
TRBD1	14	NA	TRBV2	TRBJ1-4	TGTGCCAGCAGAGACAGGGTAGGGGATGAAAAACTGTTTTTT	CASRDRVGDEKLFF
NA	14	NA	TRBV6-1	TRBJ1-2	TGTGCCAGCACCGAAATCGCAGGATCGGGGGGCTACACCTTC	CASTEIAGSGGYTF
NA	16	NA	TRBV5-6	TRBJ1-6	TGTGCCAGTACCCCCCGAGGGGGCTCCTATAATTCACCCCTCCACTTT	CASTPRGGSYNSPLHF
TRBD1	18	few	TRBV2	TRBJ1-6	TGTGCCAGCAGTGGCACAGGGGGGCCTGGCTCCTATAATTCACCCCTCCACTTT	CASSGTGGPGSYNSPLHF
NA	14	NA	TRBV6-1	TRBJ1-6	TGTGCCAGCAGCTCCGGACAGTCCGGCTCACCCCTCCACTTT	CASSSGQSGSPLHF
TRBD2	14	NA	TRBV7-9	TRBJ2-1	TGTGCCAGCTCGCGGGGGGCCACCTACAATGAGCAGTTCTTC	CASSRGATYNEQFF
NA	14	NA	TRBV27	TRBJ1-2	TGTGCCAGCAGTTTTGGGCAGGGATACTATGGCTACACCTTC	CASSFGQGYYGYTF
TRBD2	18	NA	TRBV19	TRBJ2-2	TGTGCCAGTAGTAGAACGACTAGCGGGGGGACTTACACCGGGGAGCTGTTTTTT	CASSRTTSGGTYTGELFF
NA	11	NA	TRBV6-1	TRBJ1-2	TGTGCCAGCCAGGCGTTCTATGGCTACACCTTC	CASQAFYGYTF
TRBD2	14	NA	TRBV30	TRBJ2-7	TGTGCCTGGGACCTAGCGGGGGGGCCTGTCGAGCAGTACTTC	CAWDLAGGPVEQYF
NA	14	NA	TRBV6-5	TRBJ1-1	TGTGCCAGCACCGCCTATCCAGTCCCCACTGAAGCTTTCTTT	CASTAYPVPTEAFF
TRBD2	15	NA	TRBV2	TRBJ2-2	TGTGCCAGCAGTGACGGGGGGGCCGGAACCGGGGAGCTGTTTTTT	CASSDGGAGTGELFF
TRBD2	15	NA	TRBV9	TRBJ2-3	TGTGCCAGCAGCGTAGGGCTAGCGGGGGTAGATACGCAGTATTTT	CASSVGLAGVDTQYF
NA	15	NA	TRBV5-1	TRBJ2-5	TGCGCCAGCAGCTTTTGGGGGGATTCTCAAGAGACCCAGTACTTC	CASSFWGDSQETQYF
NA	16	once	TRBV4-1	TRBJ2-6	TGCGCCAGCAGCCTCGGAGGGGTCTCTGGGGCCAACGTCCTGACTTTC	CASSLGGVSGANVLTF
TRBD2	15	NA	TRBV30	TRBJ2-5	TGTGCCTGGAGTCGTCTAGCGGCGAACCAAGAGACCCAGTACTTC	CAWSRLAANQETQYF
NA	14	once	TRBV6-1	TRBJ1-1	TGTGCCAGCAGTTCGGGGGCAGGGAGGAATGAAGCTTTCTTT	CASSSGAGRNEAFF
NA	15	NA	TRBV10-2	TRBJ1-3	TGCGCCAGCAGTGATCGGGGAAACTCTGGAAACACCATATATTTT	CASSDRGNSGNTIYF
NA	13	NA	TRBV9	TRBJ2-5	TGTGCCAGCAGCGTCGCAGGGCAAGAGACCCAGTACTTC	CASSVAGQETQYF
TRBD2	16	NA	TRBV4-2	TRBJ2-5	TGTGCCAGCAGCCAAGAATCGGGACTAGCAGGGGAGACCCAGTACTTC	CASSQESGLAGETQYF
NA	13	NA	TRBV11-2	TRBJ1-2	TGTGCCAGCAGCCCGCGGTCCAGGGGTGGCTACACCTTC	CASSPRSRGGYTF
TRBD1	14	NA	TRBV6-1	TRBJ1-1	TGTGCCAGCAGTGTAAGACAGGGGAACACTGAAGCTTTCTTT	CASSVRQGNTEAFF
TRBD1	12	NA	TRBV10-3	TRBJ1-2	TGTGCCATCAGAGGGGGGGACAGGTTTCACACCTTC	CAIRGGDRFHTF